These 9 T cell receptor beta chains originate from one sample sequenced in a study of long-term antiretroviral therapy in people with HIV. Survey-level resolution applied to immunoSEQ assay v3.0. The assay was immunoSEQ multiplex PCR, and TCRdb's table has in-frame clones only and misses some. This table holds 35,000 to 45,000 clones, under 85% found once. Sample: unsorted PBMCs, taken 1 year after starting antiretroviral therapy. These TCRs come from a man between 18 and 29 years old with HIV.

The chain combines TRBV9 with TRBJ2-1, with TRBD1 as a possible D gene (5 bases). V lost 4 bases and J lost 1, with 12 bases in between. The CDR3 is 15 amino acids. CDR1 and CDR2 (germline): SGDLS, YYNGEE. The CDR3 sequence: CASSRRGRSYNEQFF. In nucleotides, the CDR3 is TGTGCCAGCAGCCGAAGGGGCCGGTCCTACAATGAGCAGTTCTTC.

Comment on this clone: Other DNA sequences from this sample encode an identical CDR3 as well. The rearrangement links TRBV27 to TRBJ2-7; D possibly corresponds to TRBD1 (6 bases). The CDR3 consists of 13 residues. Germline CDR1 is MNHEY and CDR2 is SMNVEV (reference sequence). Trimming cost V 3 bases and J 2 bases, with 8 bases left between them. CDR3 protein: CASSFRGTYEQYF. The CDR3 bases are TGTGCCAGCAGTTTCAGGGGCACCTACGAGCAGTACTTC.

This chain uses TRBV4-1 with TRBJ2-7; 10 bases are shared with TRBD1. Germline trimming cut 0 bases from V and 2 bases from J; bases unmatched to any gene: 4. Germline V gene sequence: CDR1 MGHRA, CDR2 YSYEKL. The length of the CDR3 is 16 residues. The CDR3 loop is CASSQDPGTGAYEQYF. The CDR3 DNA is TGCGCCAGCAGCCAAGATCCTGGGACAGGGGCCTACGAGCAGTACTTC.

This clone was seen a handful of times. This chain joins TRBV4-1 and TRBJ1-6, with D unresolved. From germline, CDR1 is MGHRA and CDR2 YSYEKL. The CDR3 runs to 14 residues. The V gene lost 0 bases and the J gene lost 7 bases, with 7 bases spanning the gap. CDR3: CASSQESGNSPLHF. DNA for the CDR3: TGCGCCAGCAGCCAAGAATCGGGGAATTCACCCCTCCACTTT.

The chain employs TRBV5-8 and TRBJ2-7; 7 nucleotides agree with TRBD2. Trimming removed 3 bases from V and 3 bases from J; junction bases left unmatched: 6. CDR1 and CDR2 (germline): SGHTS, YDEGEE. The CDR3 loop spans 14 amino acids. DNA of the CDR3: TGTGCCAGCAGCTGGGGCCCGGGGGGCTACGAGCAGTACTTC. Amino acid sequence: CASSWGPGGYEQYF.

The chain is built from TRBV7-6 and TRBJ2-1, with D possibly matching TRBD1 (5 bases). Trimming pared 0 bases from V and 8 bases from J, leaving 14 bases between. This CDR3 has 15 residues. Germline CDR1 SGHVS, CDR2 FNYEAQ. The CDR3 sequence: CASSLAQGRGDEQFF. CDR3 in DNA: TGTGCCAGCAGCTTAGCGCAGGGCCGCGGCGATGAGCAGTTCTTC.

The chain has TRBV28 and TRBJ1-2, with D perhaps TRBD1 (6 bases). The CDR3 contains 14 residues. CDR1 and CDR2 from the germline V gene are MDHEN and SYDVKM. Trimming left V 3 bases short and J 4 bases short, with 12 bases between. The CDR3 DNA is TGTGCCAGCAGTTTCCGGGACACCTCCTATGGCTACACCTTC. Protein: CASSFRDTSYGYTF.

In its sample, this clone was seen once. The chain joins TRBV28 to TRBJ1-2; D gene unclear. Germline V CDR1 and CDR2: MDHEN, SYDVKM. This CDR3 region has 12 residues. Between the trimmed V and J ends, which lost 6 bases and 3 bases, there was a span of 8 bases. This CDR3 reads CASSFKYYGYTF. The DNA of the CDR3 is TGTGCCAGCAGCTTCAAATACTATGGCTACACCTTC.

This sequence joins TRBV28 and TRBJ2-1; D might be TRBD2 (7 bases). The V gene lost 7 bases and the J gene lost 2 bases, with 12 bases spanning the gap. The CDR3 extends over 14 amino acids. Germline V gives CDR1 MDHEN, CDR2 SYDVKM. The CDR3 bases are TGTGCCAGCACCGGAGGGGGGGCCTACAATGAGCAGTTCTTC. Its translation: CASTGGGAYNEQFF.